This TCR beta chain was captured by sequencing in a study of blood T cell repertoires in COVID-19 (dated by TCRdb to the early 2020s). For the study in its entirety: Collaborator samples came from the United States, Italy and Spain and covered acute and convalescent phases of COVID-19. Where HLA class I and class II types were available, the types were taken from metadata supplied by the sample provider, not from assay-based typing. A freely available public database, intended as a resource for researchers studying the immune response to SARS-CoV-2, is where the repertoires were released. The dataset comprised deeply sampled blood TCRbeta repertoires from subjects exposed to, actively infected with, or recovered from COVID-19. The samples were drawn from two sources: the first 160 participants of the ongoing ImmuneRACE study, and 1,200 or so subjects contributed by 6 global collaborators. The material from the prospective study consisted of cDNA or gDNA derived from T cells, B-cell-depleted T cells, or PBMCs. A de-identified subject ID, COVID-19 status, age in years and sex were almost always included in the sample metadata. The paper's findings and limits, for the study overall: Clinical and demographic metadata were provided uncurated, with the amount varying by source and participant.

This clone was seen a few times. No cognate antigen has been identified for it. Nothing much larger sits one base from this clone, and base qualities are not available. CDR3 length: 16 amino acids, cysteine to phenylalanine. Only the CDR3 DNA is retained, 48 bases long and in frame from the first base. The germline V end is reduced by 4 bases and the J end by 1 base; junction bases left unmatched: 8. From the germline V gene, CDR1 is MDHEN and CDR2 is SYDVKM. TCRbeta CDR3 regions were amplified from genomic DNA by means of the immunoSEQ Assay, a bias-controlled multiplex PCR. The authors processed their data as follows. Nucleated cell counts per sample were estimated from amplification of reference gene primers within the assay. To quantify the absolute abundance of each unique TCRbeta CDR3 rearrangement, sequence reads were collapsed and filtered. For each sample, productive Simpson clonality was calculated as the square root of Simpson's diversity index across productive rearrangements. TCRdb mirrors the immuneACCESS table, restricted to in-frame sequences. Some clones are absent from its copies; in checked studies, under half trace to an unresolved V gene, and the reason for the others is unknown. V and J calls and clone size follow that table, whereas D and trimming were derived from the DNA. In this sample the table shows a few hundred thousand clones, around nine tenths of which occur a single time. The ten largest clones capture about 11% of the sample.

In Seattle, one collaborating source enrolled patients while the infection was active and tracked those patients longitudinally over the course of disease. Each collaborating institution followed its own protocols to collect whole blood in K2EDTA tubes. For TCRbeta analysis, collaborators shipped samples in one of three forms: frozen whole blood, isolated PBMCs, or DNA extracted from either of those sample types. The V gene is TRBV28 and the J gene is TRBJ2-3; the central 7 bases match TRBD1. The sequenced material came from peripheral blood. The sequence was obtained from a woman younger than 45 with COVID-19, enrolled during active disease. The CDR3 is CASSSPTGTGTDTQYF. The bases are TGTGCCAGCAGTTCCCCGACAGGGACGGGCACAGATACGCAGTATTTT.